These 30 T cell receptor beta chains were sequenced from one sample in a study of T cells in Graves' hyperthyroidism and ophthalmopathy (dated by TCRdb to about 2019). Library construction relied on multiplex PCR. TCRdb shows the sequencer as Illumina HiSeq 2000. Amplification of TCR beta CDR3 regions was carried out from RNA transcripts. For the first round of RT-PCR on the TCR CDR3, the HTBI primer set was used together with the Qiagen OneStep RT-PCR kit. TCRdb reprocessing: public reads trimmed at Q25 with fastp, clones called with MiXCR, in-frame beta chains kept. CDR3 protein sequences are deduplicated, and each keeps its most common genes and DNA. Across this sample there are hundreds of thousands of distinct CDR3 sequences, with approximately 15% seen only once. Over 12% of the sample comes from the top ten. Sequencing was carried out using blood. The receptors were gathered from a woman aged 18-29 years with Graves' hyperthyroidism.

The CDR3 loop is CASSSETRGPISYEQYF. The CDR3 coding sequence is TGTGCCAGCAGCTCAGAAACACGGGGGCCGATCTCCTACGAGCAGTACTTC. The chain recombines TRBV7-8 with TRBJ2-7, with D possibly being TRBD1 or TRBD2 (6 bases each). Trimming stripped 4 bases from V and 0 bases from J, with 19 bases between. Germline CDR1 reads SGHVS; CDR2 reads FQNEAQ. The CDR3 spans 17 residues.

In this sample, this clonotype turned up many times. This chain joins TRBV5-6 and TRBJ2-7; possibly TRBD1 for D (6 bases). This CDR3 comprises 13 residues. Germline V gene data show CDR1 as SGHDT and CDR2 as YYEEEE. The V gene lost 1 base and the J gene lost 5 bases, with 10 bases spanning the gap. In DNA, the CDR3 is TGTGCCAGCAGCTTGACAGGGCGGAACGAGCAGTACTTC. Translating gives CASSLTGRNEQYF.

The genes are TRBV28 and TRBJ2-1, with 10 bases that match TRBD2. V lost 8 bases and J lost 4; bases outside the gene matches: 11. Per the germline V gene, CDR1 is MDHEN and CDR2 is SYDVKM. The CDR3 totals 16 residues. The CDR3 loop is CASCRGGLAIYNEQFF. Written as DNA, the CDR3 is TGTGCCAGCTGCCGGGGGGGACTAGCGATTTACAATGAGCAGTTCTTC.

The V call is TRBV19, the J call TRBJ2-1; 8 nucleotides line up with TRBD2. The CDR3 is 17 amino acids. The ends lost 5 bases at V and 8 bases at J; junction bases unmatched: 17. Germline CDR1 and CDR2: LNHDA and SQIVND (reference sequence). CDR3 residues: CASSLSYSGSNGYEQFF. For the CDR3, the DNA is TGTGCCAGTAGTCTCTCTTACAGCGGGAGTAATGGCTATGAGCAGTTCTTC.

This clonotype was observed a handful of times. The chain has TRBV15 and TRBJ1-2; D not certain. The length of the CDR3 is 13 residues. V was pared by 0 bases and J by 6 bases, with 8 bases between. Germline V CDR1 and CDR2: LNHNV, YYDKDF (reference sequence). This CDR3 reads CATSRDEGNGYTF. In DNA, the CDR3 is TGTGCCACCAGCAGAGATGAGGGAAATGGCTACACCTTC.

The gene calls are TRBV20-1 and TRBJ2-3; 11 nucleotides line up with TRBD2. The CDR3 runs to 12 residues. J gave up 10 bases and V 5 bases, and 5 bases lay outside the gene matches. Germline values: CDR1 DFQATT, CDR2 SNEGSKA (reference sequence). The CDR3 loop reads CSARIAGGPQYF. CDR3 in DNA: TGCAGTGCTCGTATAGCGGGAGGGCCGCAGTATTTT.

This clonotype has more than one count but fewer than ten. The V and J genes are TRBV7-2 and TRBJ2-5; TRBD2 matches 12 bases. From germline, CDR1 is SGHTA and CDR2 FQGNSA. The CDR3 length is 18 residues. V shed 1 base, J shed 4 bases, and the junction held 10 bases outside the gene matches. For the CDR3, the DNA is TGTGCCAGCAGCTTAGGGGGGCTAGCGGGGGGGCGGGGAGAGACCCAGTACTTC. Its protein product is CASSLGGLAGGRGETQYF. The full variable domain, completed using reference TRBV7-2 and TRBJ2-5, is GAGVSQSPSNKVTEKGKDVELRCDPISGHTALYWYRQSLGQGLEFLIYFQGNSAPDKSGLPSDRFSAERTGGSVSTLTIQRTQQEDSAVYLCASSLGGLAGGRGETQYFGPGTRLLVL.

V and J are TRBV19 and TRBJ1-5; D is perhaps TRBD1 (5 bases). CDR1 and CDR2 (germline): LNHDA, SQIVND (reference sequence). The CDR3 spans 14 residues. Deletions cut 4 bases from V and 2 bases from J, with 9 bases between. DNA of the CDR3: TGTGCCAGTAGTAATGGCAGGGGCAATCAGCCCCAGCATTTT. It yields the protein CASSNGRGNQPQHF.

This clonotype was seen many times. This sequence joins TRBV15 and TRBJ2-5; 8 bases are shared with TRBD2. This CDR3 contains 15 residues. V shed 3 bases and J 5 bases; nucleotides not matched to a gene: 8. The germline V gene has CDR1 LNHNV and CDR2 YYDKDF (reference sequence). This CDR3 is CATSRGGGLGETQYF. The CDR3 DNA reads as TGTGCCACCAGCAGGGGCGGGGGGCTGGGGGAGACCCAGTACTTC.

There are a few counts of this clonotype. The CDR3 loop reads CASSFSVNNEQFF. The DNA of the CDR3 is TGTGCCAGCAGCTTTAGTGTGAACAATGAGCAGTTCTTC. V gene TRBV7-9 combines with J gene TRBJ2-1, with D uncertain. Germline V gene lookup returns CDR1 SEHNR and CDR2 FQNEAQ (reference sequence). The CDR3 consists of 13 residues. Trimming shortened V by 3 bases and J by 5 bases, and 8 bases separated the two germline ends.

This clonotype has only a few counts. The V call is TRBV14, the J call TRBJ2-5; the match to TRBD2 covers 11 bases. Germline V gives CDR1 SGHDN, CDR2 FVKESK. Unmatched junction bases numbered 4, after V lost 6 bases and J lost 1 base. This CDR3 has 15 residues. The CDR3 DNA follows: TGTGCCAGCAGTCGACTAGCGGGATCCCAAGAGACCCAGTACTTC. This gives the protein CASSRLAGSQETQYF.

This clonotype was seen at least ten times. V usage is TRBV27 and J usage is TRBJ2-1; D might be TRBD2 (5 bases). The CDR3 sequence is 15 residues long. Germline CDR1 and CDR2: MNHEY and SMNVEV (reference sequence). V was trimmed by 6 bases and J by 4 bases, leaving 16 bases between them. In DNA, the CDR3 is TGTGCCAGCAGGTTTTTGGGGAGCTCATACAATGAGCAGTTCTTC. This codes for CASRFLGSSYNEQFF.

In its sample, this clonotype was seen a few times. The chain joins TRBV15 to TRBJ2-2, with a tentative D call TRBD2 (6 bases). Germline values: CDR1 LNHNV, CDR2 YYDKDF (reference sequence). V lost 7 bases, J lost 6 bases, and 9 bases lay in between. The CDR3 length is 12 residues. The CDR3 reads CATIGGPGELFF. In DNA, the CDR3 is TGTGCCACCATCGGGGGACCCGGGGAGCTGTTTTTT.

This clonotype was observed a handful of times. The CDR3 nucleotides are TGTGCCAGCAGCCAACGAGACAGCTACTACGAGCAGTACTTC. This gives the protein CASSQRDSYYEQYF. The rearrangement joins TRBV4-2 to TRBJ2-7, with D tentatively TRBD1 (5 bases). The CDR3 is 14 residues long. Germline-derived CDR1 and CDR2 are LGHNA and YNFKEQ. Trimming left V 2 bases short and J 3 bases short, with 11 bases between.

This clonotype was seen ten or more times. This rearrangement joins TRBV28 to TRBJ2-1; D is uncertain. Germline loops: CDR1 MDHEN, CDR2 SYDVKM. This CDR3 has 12 residues. The ends were cut back, 2 bases at V and 7 bases at J, with 6 bases in the middle. As DNA, the CDR3 is TGTGCCAGCAGTTTAGTGGTAAATGAGCAGTTCTTC. Its translation: CASSLVVNEQFF.

This clonotype has ten or more counts. The rearrangement links TRBV2 to TRBJ2-4; no clear D gene. The CDR3 contains 13 residues. Germline CDR1 reads SNHLY; CDR2 reads FYNNEI. Trimming pared 1 base from V and 5 bases from J, leaving 6 bases between. In nucleotides, the CDR3 is TGTGCCAGCAGTGAAGAGACTCAAAACATTCAGTACTTC. The encoded protein is CASSEETQNIQYF.

In this sample, this clonotype turned up a few times. Germline and junction disagree at one end, which may indicate a read error. CDR3 in DNA: TGTGGCGGTTCAGACAATGAGCAGTTCTTC. Translation gives CGGSDNEQFF. The rearrangement joins TRBV20-1 to TRBJ2-1; unclear D gene. Germline CDR1 and CDR2: DFQATT and SNEGSKA (reference sequence). The CDR3 totals 10 residues.

This clonotype was detected ten times or more. The chain couples TRBV20-1 to TRBJ1-1; TRBD1 might be the D (5 bases). This CDR3 has 17 residues. V was pared by 5 bases and J by 2 bases, with 24 bases between. CDR1 is DFQATT, CDR2 SNEGSKA, per germline (reference sequence). CDR3 in DNA: TGCAGTGCTCGGTTGGGATTCCTGATCGGGGGAAACACTGAAGCTTTCTTT. This gives the protein CSARLGFLIGGNTEAFF.

V usage is TRBV7-9 and J usage is TRBJ2-1, with TRBD2 matching 8 bases. V was pared by 5 bases and J by 5 bases, with 8 bases of the junction left unmatched. The CDR3 runs 15 residues. The V gene's germline CDR1 is SEHNR and CDR2 FQNEAQ (reference sequence). The CDR3 bases are TGTGCCAGCAGCCAGGTAGCGGGACAAAACAATGAGCAGTTCTTC. Translating it yields CASSQVAGQNNEQFF.

This chain links TRBV6-5 with TRBJ2-7, with no clear D. V shed 2 bases and J shed 2 bases, with 19 bases lying between them. Germline CDR1 reads MNHEY; CDR2 reads SVGAGI. This CDR3 has 17 residues. CDR3 amino acids: CASSYRTRNQLPYEQYF. CDR3 nucleotides: TGTGCCAGCAGTTACCGAACAAGAAACCAGCTCCCCTACGAGCAGTACTTC.

The V and J genes are TRBV6-1 and TRBJ2-3; D remains ambiguous. The V end was cut by 5 bases, the J end by 6 bases, with 15 bases between. The CDR3 has 14 residues. Germline V gene lookup returns CDR1 MNHNS and CDR2 SASEGT. CDR3 nucleotide sequence: TGTGCCAGCAGTCCCAGCAGTTACGGGGATACGCAGTATTTT. This encodes CASSPSSYGDTQYF.

Worth noting for this clonotype: Here the CDR3 omits its conserved ending phenylalanine or tryptophan, so a read error is the likely source. The gene calls are TRBV7-9 and TRBJ2-1; D possibly corresponds to TRBD1 (5 bases). Germline-derived CDR1 and CDR2 are SEHNR and FQNEAQ (reference sequence). V was trimmed by 11 bases and J by 2 bases, leaving 13 bases between them. This CDR3 is 13 amino acids long. The CDR3 DNA follows: TGTGCCTACCCAAGGGGTACCTACAATGAGCAGTTCTCC. This translates into CAYPRGTYNEQFS.

The sample holds many counts of this clonotype. This sequence joins TRBV6-6 and TRBJ2-7, with 8 bases aligning to TRBD1. The CDR3 totals 16 residues. Losses at the gene ends were 2 bases for V and 6 bases for J; bases not matched to a gene: 12. The germline V gene encodes CDR1 MNHNY and CDR2 SVGAGI (reference sequence). CDR3: CASSYKPGTGGGEQYF. In nucleotides, the CDR3 is TGTGCCAGCAGTTACAAACCCGGGACAGGCGGAGGCGAGCAGTACTTC.

The CDR3 coding sequence is TGTGCCAGCACTAGCGGGAACACCGGGGAGCTGTTTTTT. It translates to CASTSGNTGELFF. The chain is built from TRBV2 and TRBJ2-2, with 7 positions matching TRBD2. Germline CDR1 reads SNHLY; CDR2 reads FYNNEI. The length of the CDR3 is 13 residues. Trimming at V came to 7 bases and at J to 1 base, leaving 0 bases not matched to a gene.

In its sample, this clonotype was seen once. The chain recombines TRBV10-3 with TRBJ1-4, with 11 bases lining up with TRBD1. Trimming cost V 3 bases and J 8 bases; bases outside gene matches: 5. Germline CDR1 and CDR2: ENHRY and SYGVKD. The CDR3 has 15 residues. This CDR3 is CAISERTGGVEKLFF. The CDR3 nucleotides are TGTGCCATCAGTGAAAGGACAGGGGGCGTCGAAAAACTGTTTTTT.

This clonotype was counted many times. The gene calls are TRBV7-6 and TRBJ1-5; D not resolved. Germline V gene data show CDR1 as SGHVS and CDR2 as FNYEAQ. The CDR3 has 16 residues. Trimming left V 0 bases short and J 0 bases short, with 9 bases between. This CDR3 reads CASSLAGRYSNQPQHF. CDR3 DNA: TGTGCCAGCAGCTTAGCAGGGAGGTATAGCAATCAGCCCCAGCATTTT.

There are a few counts of this clonotype. The chain employs TRBV7-9 and TRBJ2-1; TRBD1 matches 9 bases. Germline-derived CDR1 and CDR2 are SEHNR and FQNEAQ (reference sequence). V shed 1 base, J shed 7 bases, and the junction held 5 bases outside the gene matches. This CDR3 is built from 15 residues. In nucleotides, the CDR3 is TGTGCCAGCAGCTTAGAAGGGACAGGGTGGAATGAGCAGTTCTTC. Protein sequence: CASSLEGTGWNEQFF.

This clonotype was picked up many times. The chain is built from TRBV11-2 and TRBJ2-1; 7 nucleotides align to TRBD1. Per germline, CDR1 SGHAT and CDR2 FQNNGV. The CDR3 is made up of 15 amino acids. The trim removed 2 bases at V and 5 bases at J, leaving 6 bases unmatched. The CDR3 DNA is TGTGCCAGCAGCTTAATCCGGGACAGAAACAATGAGCAGTTCTTC. Translated: CASSLIRDRNNEQFF.

This clonotype came up many times. J is TRBJ2-5 and V is TRBV7-2; 13 bases line up with TRBD2. The V gene end was trimmed by 5 bases and the J gene end by 5 bases; junction bases not matched to a gene: 8. Germline assignment: CDR1 SGHTA and CDR2 FQGNSA. The CDR3 covers 16 residues. CDR3 sequence: CASSPGGLAGFETQYF. Here the CDR3 DNA reads TGTGCCAGCAGCCCAGGGGGACTAGCGGGGTTTGAGACCCAGTACTTC.

This clonotype was recorded a few times. The chain is built from TRBV5-1 and TRBJ2-1, with 12 nucleotides matching TRBD2. The CDR3 is 16 amino acids. V was pared by 2 bases and J by 9 bases, with 9 bases of the junction left unmatched. Germline V CDR1 and CDR2: SGHRS, YFSETQ. Here the CDR3 reads CASSFLLAGGPGEQFF. CDR3 coding DNA: TGCGCCAGCAGCTTTCTTCTAGCGGGAGGGCCGGGTGAGCAGTTCTTC.